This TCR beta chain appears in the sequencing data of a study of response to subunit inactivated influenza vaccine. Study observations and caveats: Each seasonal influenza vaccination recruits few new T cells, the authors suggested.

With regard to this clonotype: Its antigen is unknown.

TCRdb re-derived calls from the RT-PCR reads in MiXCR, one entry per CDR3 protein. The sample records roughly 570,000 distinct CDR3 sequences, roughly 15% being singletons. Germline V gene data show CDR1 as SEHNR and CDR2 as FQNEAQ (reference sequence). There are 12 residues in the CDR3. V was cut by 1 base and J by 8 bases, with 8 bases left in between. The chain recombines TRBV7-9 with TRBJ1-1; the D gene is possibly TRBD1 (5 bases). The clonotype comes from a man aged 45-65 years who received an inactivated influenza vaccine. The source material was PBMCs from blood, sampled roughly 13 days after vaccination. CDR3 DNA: TGTGCCAGCAGCTTAGGGGCAGGGGAAGCTTTCTTT. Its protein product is CASSLGAGEAFF.